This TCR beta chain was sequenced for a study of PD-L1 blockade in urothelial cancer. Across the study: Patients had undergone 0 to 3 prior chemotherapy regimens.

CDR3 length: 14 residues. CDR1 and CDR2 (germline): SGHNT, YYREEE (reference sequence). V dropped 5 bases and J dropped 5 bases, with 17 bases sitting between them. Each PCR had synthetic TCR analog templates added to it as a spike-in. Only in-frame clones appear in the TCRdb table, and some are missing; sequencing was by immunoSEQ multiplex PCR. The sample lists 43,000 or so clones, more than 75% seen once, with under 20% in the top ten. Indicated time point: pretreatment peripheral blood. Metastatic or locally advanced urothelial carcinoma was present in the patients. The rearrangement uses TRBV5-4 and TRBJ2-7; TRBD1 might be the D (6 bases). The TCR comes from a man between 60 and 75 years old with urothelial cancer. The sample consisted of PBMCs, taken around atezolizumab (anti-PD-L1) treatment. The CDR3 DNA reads TGTGCCAGCAGAATGATGGGGGCGGAGAACGAGCAGTACTTC. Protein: CASRMMGAENEQYF.